The clone carrying this TCR beta chain was seen once. Source study methods: Amplified reference gene primers provided the basis for estimating nucleated cell counts. Measured with immunoSEQ multiplex PCR; TCRdb has only the in-frame clones, and not every one. V, J and clone size derive from that table, while D and trimming were established from the DNA sequence. The sample carries 150,000 to 200,000 clones, nearly 90% recorded once. The sample is drawn from a study of blood T cell repertoires in COVID-19. Across the study: Acute and convalescent COVID-19 samples came from the United States, Italy and Spain. The cDNA or gDNA used as material had been derived from T cells, B-cell-depleted T cells, or PBMCs.

Germline assignment: CDR1 MNHNY and CDR2 SVGAGI (reference sequence). V shed 5 bases, J shed 4 bases, and the junction held 6 bases outside the gene matches. There are 15 residues in the CDR3. Sequences were obtained from peripheral blood. This sequence joins TRBV6-6 and TRBJ1-3; 9 bases line up with TRBD1. The clonotype originates from a man aged 45 to 65 with acute or convalescent COVID-19. The CDR3 sequence is CASSEGQGLGNTIYF. The CDR3 nucleotides read TGTGCCAGCAGTGAGGGACAGGGTCTAGGAAACACCATATATTTT.